This TCR beta chain originates from a study of T-cell memory formation after mild COVID-19. Looking at the study overall: Among the donors, TCR clusters were largely specific to each donor. Study-level findings and limits: The authors did not confirm SARS-CoV-2 specificity of second-wave clones peaking day 37. Shrinking CD4+ clones were chiefly CM and EM; CD8+ ones were chiefly EMRA.

Sample barcodes and UMIs were carried by the TCR alpha and TCR beta cDNA libraries that 5'RACE generated with constant-segment primers. MiXCR was run by TCRdb on the 5' RACE reads, yielding one entry per CDR3 protein. This table has about 16,000 distinct CDR3 sequences, 23% appearing once. This clonotype has only a few counts. Its target is unknown. The V end lost 3 bases, the J end lost 1 base, and 12 bases lay between the germline ends. Germline V gene lookup returns CDR1 SGHTA and CDR2 FQGNSA. The CDR3 runs to 16 residues. Input material: PBMCs or a T cell subset sorted from them (not recorded which). The rearrangement links TRBV7-2 to TRBJ2-2, with D possibly TRBD1 on 5 matching bases. The source of this sequence is a man between 18 and 35 years old who had mild COVID-19 (a few samples of this study predate the infection). Cell type and time point are not known. CDR3 amino acids: CASSFRQTMNTGELFF. The CDR3, as DNA: TGTGCCAGCAGCTTTCGACAGACAATGAACACCGGGGAGCTGTTTTTT. The full variable domain, with the rest looked up from reference TRBV7-2 and TRBJ2-2, is GAGVSQSPSNKVTEKGKDVELRCDPISGHTALYWYRQSLGQGLEFLIYFQGNSAPDKSGLPSDRFSAERTGGSVSTLTIQRTQQEDSAVYLCASSFRQTMNTGELFFGEGSRLTVL.